The present entry profiles one TCR beta chain with its context. Its cognate antigen is unknown. Quantitative barcoded 5'-RACE was used to prepare TCR beta libraries. TCRdb re-called the 5' RACE reads through MiXCR, storing one row per CDR3 protein. The table shows 150,000 to 200,000 distinct CDR3 sequences, with 10% to 15% occurring only once. This sample was included in a study of CD8 T cells in ankylosing spondylitis. Notes on the study in general: Reported data indicate significant enrichment of disease-linked clones within matched ankylosing spondylitis synovial fluid. Ankylosing spondylitis blood appeared to be characterized by a TCR beta motif of eight highly homologous variants.

Looked up from germline, CDR1 is MGHRA and CDR2 is YSYEKL. CDR3 length equals 15 residues. V was clipped by 4 bases and J by 8 bases; unmatched bases: 9. The clonotype comes from a male donor with ankylosing spondylitis or in good health (not recorded which). The sequencing input was blood, either unsorted or a sorted T cell fraction (not recorded which). V usage is TRBV4-1 and J usage is TRBJ2-1, with 9 positions matching TRBD1. The CDR3 DNA reads TGCGCCAGCAGCCTGGGACAGGGATCTACAGATGAGCAGTTCTTC. Translating it yields CASSLGQGSTDEQFF.